This TCR beta chain came from a study of T cell clones after liver transplantation. Study information: Until 12-24 months post-transplant, subjects got standard immunosuppression and no induction. Tolerance: complete withdrawal held at least one year, liver enzymes staying within twice normal.

Using immunoSEQ multiplex PCR, the repertoire was profiled, and TCRdb retains in-frame clones only, with some absent. This sample carries tens of thousands of clones, roughly 83% of them seen once, and the ten largest clones take about 2.8%. Germline V gene data show CDR1 as SGHTA and CDR2 as FQGNSA. V was pared by 3 bases and J by 2 bases, with 12 bases between. The CDR3 consists of 15 residues. The V call is TRBV7-2, the J call TRBJ2-3, with unresolved D. This receptor was obtained from a human patient who received a liver transplant. Some T cells may be graft donor cells. Sequenced material: CD4+ T cells from blood, taken at the 22-month timepoint. CDR3 loop: CASSFEGWDTDTQYF. Here the CDR3 DNA reads TGTGCCAGCAGCTTTGAAGGGTGGGACACAGATACGCAGTATTTT.